One and the same sample provided the 3 T cell receptor beta chains below, sequenced in a study of blood T cell repertoires in COVID-19 (dated by TCRdb to 2018 to 2021). The library was prepared using the immunoSEQ multiplex PCR assay. This is the immuneACCESS table as TCRdb keeps it, with only in-frame sequences that have V and J called. A part of the clones is gone; compared with another copy, unresolved V genes explain less than half, and the rest is unexplained. In all, the sample holds 70,000 or so clones, and roughly 86% of those were seen once. The ten largest make up around 13% of the sample. Sequencing input: peripheral blood. These receptor sequences come from a woman aged 55-70 years with acute or convalescent COVID-19.

The chain couples TRBV6-5 to TRBJ2-7, with a weak D call TRBD1 (5 bases). The CDR3 spans 14 residues. The V gene lost 4 bases and the J gene lost 6 bases, with 16 bases spanning the gap. The germline gives CDR1 MNHEY, CDR2 SVGAGI. The CDR3 nucleotides are TGTGCCAGCAGTTCGACAGTCGGTCCCCTCGAGCAGTACTTC. Translating it yields CASSSTVGPLEQYF.

The gene calls are TRBV6-5 and TRBJ1-2; possibly TRBD1 for D (5 bases). CDR1 and CDR2 (germline): MNHEY, SVGAGI. Trimming pared 6 bases from V and 7 bases from J, leaving 12 bases between. This CDR3 has 12 residues. CDR3 sequence: CASSDSVSGYTF. The CDR3 region has the DNA TGTGCCAGCAGCGACAGCGTATCTGGCTACACCTTC.

The V call is TRBV9, the J call TRBJ1-2; a weak D match, TRBD1 (5 bases). Germline-derived CDR1 and CDR2 are SGDLS and YYNGEE. V lost 2 bases to trimming and J lost 4 bases, with 12 bases between them. CDR3 length equals 14 residues. CDR3 bases: TGTGCCAGCAGCGTTTCCAGGGCCCCCTATGGCTACACCTTC. Translating it yields CASSVSRAPYGYTF.